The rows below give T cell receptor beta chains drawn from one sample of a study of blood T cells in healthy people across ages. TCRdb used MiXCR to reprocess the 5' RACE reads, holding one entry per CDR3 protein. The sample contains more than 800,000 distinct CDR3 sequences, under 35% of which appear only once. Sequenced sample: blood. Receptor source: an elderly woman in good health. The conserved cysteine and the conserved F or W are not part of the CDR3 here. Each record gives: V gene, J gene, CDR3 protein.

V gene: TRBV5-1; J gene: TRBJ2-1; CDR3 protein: ASSFSGGKNEQF
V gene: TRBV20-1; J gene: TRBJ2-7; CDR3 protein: SARVPDGRGYEQY
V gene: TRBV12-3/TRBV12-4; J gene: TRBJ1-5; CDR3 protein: ASSFAGNSNQPQH
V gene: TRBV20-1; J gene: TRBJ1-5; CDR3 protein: SARGDWSNQPQH
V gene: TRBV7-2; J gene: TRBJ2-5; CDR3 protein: ASSYYAGGQETQY
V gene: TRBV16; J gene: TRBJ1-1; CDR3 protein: ASSQRPGMNTEAF
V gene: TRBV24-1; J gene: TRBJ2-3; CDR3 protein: ATSPNRGMTDTQY
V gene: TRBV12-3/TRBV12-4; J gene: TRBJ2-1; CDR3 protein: ASSPSIRDREQF
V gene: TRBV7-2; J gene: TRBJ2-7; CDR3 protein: ASQASGGPYEQY
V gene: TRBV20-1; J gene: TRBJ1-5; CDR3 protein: SASPKTSNQPQH
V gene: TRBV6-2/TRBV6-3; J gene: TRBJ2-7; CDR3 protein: ASSQTGGYEQY
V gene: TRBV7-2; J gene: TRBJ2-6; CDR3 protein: ASSLVGTAGANVLT
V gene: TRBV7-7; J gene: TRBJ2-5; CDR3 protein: ASSPGRTASRETQY
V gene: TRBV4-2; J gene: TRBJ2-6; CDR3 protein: ASRPGQLAGTNVLT
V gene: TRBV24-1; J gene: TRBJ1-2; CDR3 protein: ATSLTGRYGYT
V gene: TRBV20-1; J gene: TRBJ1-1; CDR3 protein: SAKTGGGTGTEAF
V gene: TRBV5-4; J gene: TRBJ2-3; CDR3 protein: ASSLPGLAGGPSTQY
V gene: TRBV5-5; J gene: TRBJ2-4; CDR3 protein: ASSPNPQPIQY
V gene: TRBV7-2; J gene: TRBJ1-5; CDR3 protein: ASRTGEITSNQPQH
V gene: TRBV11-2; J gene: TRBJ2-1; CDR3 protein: ASSPGQAGEQF
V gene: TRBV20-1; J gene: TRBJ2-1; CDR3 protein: SARDRTSGRIENEQF
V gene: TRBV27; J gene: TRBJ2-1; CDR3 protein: ASRVFNGRRGGSYNEQF
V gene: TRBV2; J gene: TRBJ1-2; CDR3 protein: ASRRTGADGYT
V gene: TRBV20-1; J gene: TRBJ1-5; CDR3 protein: SAGRGFGNQPQH
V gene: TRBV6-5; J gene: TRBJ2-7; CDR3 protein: ASSPDTGGSFEQY
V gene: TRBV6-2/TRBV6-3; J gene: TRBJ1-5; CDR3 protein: ASTSPLLSNQPQH
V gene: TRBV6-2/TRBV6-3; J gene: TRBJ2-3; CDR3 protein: ASSYSMGSASIRLSTDTQY
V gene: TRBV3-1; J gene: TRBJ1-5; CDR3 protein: ASSQGGPQH